This TCR beta chain was retrieved from a study of blood T cells in healthy people across ages. The J segment lost 10 bases and the V segment lost 1 base, leaving 7 bases of the junction unmatched. CDR3 length equals 15 residues. Germline CDR1 reads SGHTA; CDR2 reads FQGNSA. Primers used in a second PCR of roughly 6 to 11 cycles were a sample-barcoded 5' primer and a J-beta primer mix. MiXCR, run by TCRdb on the 5' RACE reads, gives a single entry per CDR3 protein. The sample lists roughly 2 million distinct CDR3 sequences, 49% occurring once. This sequence was found in a woman in her forties in good health. Source material: blood. The rearrangement joins TRBV7-2 to TRBJ1-2, with 12 bases lining up with TRBD1. The DNA for the CDR3 is TGTGCCAGCAGCTTAGGTGGGACAGGGGGCTCTGTCTACACCTTC. Translation: CASSLGGTGGSVYTF.